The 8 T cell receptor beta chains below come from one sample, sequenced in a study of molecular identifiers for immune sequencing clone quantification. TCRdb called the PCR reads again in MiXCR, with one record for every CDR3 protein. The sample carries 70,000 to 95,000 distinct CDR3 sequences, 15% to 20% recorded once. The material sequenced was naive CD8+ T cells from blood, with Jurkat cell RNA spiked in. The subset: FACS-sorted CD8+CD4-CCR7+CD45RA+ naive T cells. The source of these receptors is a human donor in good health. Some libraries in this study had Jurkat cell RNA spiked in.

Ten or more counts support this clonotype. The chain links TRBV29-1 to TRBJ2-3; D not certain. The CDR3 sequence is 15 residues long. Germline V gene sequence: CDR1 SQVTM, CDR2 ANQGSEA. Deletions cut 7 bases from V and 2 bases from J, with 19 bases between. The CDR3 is CSASDGLVVTDTQYF. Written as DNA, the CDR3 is TGCAGCGCCTCCGACGGGCTAGTCGTCACAGATACGCAGTATTTT.

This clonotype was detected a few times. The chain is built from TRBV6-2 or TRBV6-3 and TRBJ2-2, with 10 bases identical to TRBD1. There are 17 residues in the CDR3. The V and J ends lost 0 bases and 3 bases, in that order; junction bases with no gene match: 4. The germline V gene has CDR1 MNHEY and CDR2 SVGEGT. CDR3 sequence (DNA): TGTGCCAGCAGTTACTCGGGGGACAGGGGTGACACCGGGGAGCTGTTTTTT. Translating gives CASSYSGDRGDTGELFF.

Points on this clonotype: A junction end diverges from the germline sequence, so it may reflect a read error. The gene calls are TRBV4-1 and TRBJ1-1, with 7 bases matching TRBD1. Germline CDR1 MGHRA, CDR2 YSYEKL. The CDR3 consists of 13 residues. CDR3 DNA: TGCCCCAGCAGCTTCACAGGGGTAGGTGAAGCTTTCTTT. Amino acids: CPSSFTGVGEAFF.

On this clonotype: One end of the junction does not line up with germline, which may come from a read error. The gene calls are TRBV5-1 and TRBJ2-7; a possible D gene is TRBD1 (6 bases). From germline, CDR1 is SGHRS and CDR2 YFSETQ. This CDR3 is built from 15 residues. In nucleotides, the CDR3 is TGCGCCAGCAGCTTGGTAGGGGGACCGGCTCACGAGCGGTACTTC. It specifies CASSLVGGPAHERYF.

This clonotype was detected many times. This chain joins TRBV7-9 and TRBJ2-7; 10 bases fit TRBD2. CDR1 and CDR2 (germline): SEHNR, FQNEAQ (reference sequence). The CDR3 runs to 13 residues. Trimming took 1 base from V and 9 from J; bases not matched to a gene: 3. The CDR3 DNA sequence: TGTGCCAGCAGCTTAGATCCTAGCGGGAGGCAGTACTTC. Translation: CASSLDPSGRQYF.

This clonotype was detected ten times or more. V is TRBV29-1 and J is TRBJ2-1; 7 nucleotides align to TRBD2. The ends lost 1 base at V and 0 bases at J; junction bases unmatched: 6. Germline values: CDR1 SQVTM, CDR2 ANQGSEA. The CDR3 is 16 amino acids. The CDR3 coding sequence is TGCAGCGTTGAAGGGGGGGAGCGGGGCTCCTACAATGAGCAGTTCTTC. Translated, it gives CSVEGGERGSYNEQFF.

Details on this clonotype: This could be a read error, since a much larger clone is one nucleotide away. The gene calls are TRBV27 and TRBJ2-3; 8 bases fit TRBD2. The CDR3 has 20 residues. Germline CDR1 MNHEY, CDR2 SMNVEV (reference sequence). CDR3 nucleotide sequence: TGTGCCAGCAGTACTAGAGGGGGGGTCGCCGGGACTAGTCCCACAGATGCGCAGTATTTT. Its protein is CASSTRGGVAGTSPTDAQYF.

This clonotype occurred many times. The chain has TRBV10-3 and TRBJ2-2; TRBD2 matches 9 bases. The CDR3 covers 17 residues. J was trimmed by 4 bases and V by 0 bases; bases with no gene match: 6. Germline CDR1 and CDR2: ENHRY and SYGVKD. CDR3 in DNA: TGTGCCATCAGTGAGTCTTTAGCGGGAGCGGGCACCGGGGAGCTGTTTTTT. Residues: CAISESLAGAGTGELFF.